Below are 22 T cell receptor beta chains sequenced from a single sample in a study of blood T cell repertoires in COVID-19. The method was immunoSEQ multiplex PCR; TCRdb's version includes in-frame clones alone and lacks a portion of them. The table includes about 35,000 clones, 83% detected once. The sequenced sample was peripheral blood. All receptors derive from a man between 50 and 59 years old with acute or convalescent COVID-19.

The chain combines TRBV23-1 with TRBJ1-2, with 8 bases lining up with TRBD1. TRBV23-1 is recorded as an ORF, its role being uncertain. V lost 7 bases, J lost 8 bases, and 9 bases stayed unmatched. The CDR3 runs 13 residues. The CDR3 nucleotides are TGCGCCAGCACCAACGGACAGGGAGGGGGCTACACCTTC. It translates to CASTNGQGGGYTF.

The chain recombines TRBV19 with TRBJ1-4, with 9 positions matching TRBD1. V lost 1 base and J lost 8; bases outside the gene matches: 5. Germline loops: CDR1 LNHDA, CDR2 SQIVND (reference sequence). The CDR3 is made up of 15 amino acids. This CDR3 reads CASSIGGTGKEKLFF. Here the CDR3 DNA reads TGTGCCAGTAGTATAGGTGGGACAGGGAAAGAAAAACTGTTTTTT. Filled out from reference TRBV19 and TRBJ1-4, the complete variable domain reads DGGITQSPKYLFRKEGQNVTLSCEQNLNHDAMYWYRQDPGQGLRLIYYSQIVNDFQKGDIAEGYSVSREKKESFPLTVTSAQKNPTAFYLCASSIGGTGKEKLFFGSGTQLSVL.

This chain links TRBV5-1 with TRBJ2-7, with 7 bases fitting TRBD1. The CDR3 totals 12 residues. V lost 5 bases, J lost 3 bases, and 2 bases stayed unmatched. Per the germline V gene, CDR1 is SGHRS and CDR2 is YFSETQ. Written as DNA, the CDR3 is TGCGCCAGCAGATGGGACAGCTACGAGCAGTACTTC. Residues: CASRWDSYEQYF. The whole variable domain, filled in from reference TRBV5-1 and TRBJ2-7, reads KAGVTQTPRYLIKTRGQQVTLSCSPISGHRSVSWYQQTPGQGLQFLFEYFSETQRNKGNFPGRFSGRQFSNSRSEMNVSTLELGDSALYLCASRWDSYEQYFGPGTRLTVT.

The sample holds one count of this clone. The J gene is TRBJ2-7, the V gene TRBV5-1; a weak D match, TRBD2 (5 bases). CDR3 length: 15 residues. The germline V gene has CDR1 SGHRS and CDR2 YFSETQ. V was clipped by 0 bases and J by 5 bases, with 15 bases between them. DNA for the CDR3: TGCGCCAGCAGCTTGGGGGTTAATGAGGGTCACGAGCAGTACTTC. Its protein product is CASSLGVNEGHEQYF.

In DNA form, the CDR3 reads TGTGCCAGCAGCGCTAGCGGAGACACCGGGGAGCTGTTTTTT. As protein: CASSASGDTGELFF. V and J are TRBV7-3 and TRBJ2-2, with 7 bases lining up with TRBD2. The CDR3 covers 14 residues. CDR1 and CDR2 (germline): SGHTA, FQGTGA. Trimming took 5 bases from V and 3 from J; bases not matched to a gene: 3.

V gene TRBV6-2 or TRBV6-3 combines with J gene TRBJ2-5, with a tentative D call TRBD2 (7 bases). CDR3 length equals 13 residues. In germline, CDR1 is MNHEY, CDR2 SVGEGT. Trimming stripped 5 bases from V and 7 bases from J, with 14 bases between. The CDR3: CASSGHREGTQYF. The CDR3 coding sequence is TGTGCCAGCAGTGGGCACAGGGAGGGGACCCAGTACTTC.

The chain links TRBV15 to TRBJ2-7; 7 bases agree with TRBD1. The CDR3 is made up of 14 amino acids. From germline, CDR1 is LNHNV and CDR2 YYDKDF (reference sequence). With V trimmed by 1 base and J by 3 bases, 3 bases remained unmatched. CDR3 loop: CATSRARGNYEQYF. CDR3 bases: TGTGCCACCAGCAGAGCCAGGGGGAACTACGAGCAGTACTTC.

The gene calls are TRBV4-1 and TRBJ1-3, with D perhaps TRBD1 (5 bases). The germline V gene has CDR1 MGHRA and CDR2 YSYEKL. The V end was cut by 2 bases, the J end by 0 bases, with 14 bases between. The CDR3 has 17 residues. The CDR3 protein is CASSQLGQKTSGNTIYF. The CDR3 nucleotides are TGCGCCAGCAGCCAACTCGGACAAAAGACCTCTGGAAACACCATATATTTT.

This chain joins TRBV7-6 and TRBJ2-1; 12 bases agree with TRBD2. The germline V gene encodes CDR1 SGHVS and CDR2 FNYEAQ. The V and J ends lost 1 base and 8 bases, in that order; junction bases with no gene match: 12. This CDR3 is 18 amino acids long. CDR3 region: CASSLVFLAGGVAHEQFF. DNA for the CDR3: TGTGCCAGCAGCTTAGTTTTTCTAGCGGGGGGGGTGGCCCATGAGCAGTTCTTC.

A single count supports this clone. The CDR3: CASSPRTSLYEQYF. The CDR3 DNA is TGTGCCAGCAGCCCCCGGACTAGTCTATACGAGCAGTACTTC. This chain joins TRBV7-9 and TRBJ2-7, with TRBD2 matching over 7 bases. V gave up 5 bases and J gave up 4 bases; unmatched junction bases: 8. This CDR3 comprises 14 residues. From germline, CDR1 is SEHNR and CDR2 FQNEAQ (reference sequence).

This sequence joins TRBV11-1 and TRBJ1-1; D is ambiguous. Germline CDR1 is SGHAT and CDR2 is FQDESV (reference sequence). CDR3 length: 13 residues. V dropped 8 bases and J dropped 0 bases, with 10 bases sitting between them. CDR3 sequence (DNA): TGTGCCAGCGCCCCCCAGGTGAACACTGAAGCTTTCTTT. Its protein product is CASAPQVNTEAFF. The complete variable domain, with remaining parts taken from reference TRBV11-1 and TRBJ1-1, reads EAEVAQSPRYKITEKSQAVAFWCDPISGHATLYWYRQILGQGPELLVQFQDESVVDDSQLPKDRFSAERLKGVDSTLKIQPAELGDSAMYLCASAPQVNTEAFFGQGTRLTVV.

This chain links TRBV20-1 with TRBJ2-3; tentative D call: TRBD1 (6 bases). This CDR3 comprises 13 residues. Trimming removed 3 bases at V and 4 bases at J, with 11 bases between. In germline, CDR1 is DFQATT, CDR2 SNEGSKA (reference sequence). The CDR3 DNA reads TGCAGTGCTAGTCAGGGGAGTTCAGATACGCAGTATTTT. Amino acid sequence: CSASQGSSDTQYF.

The chain couples TRBV27 to TRBJ2-7; weak D call: TRBD2 (6 bases). Germline V gives CDR1 MNHEY, CDR2 SMNVEV (reference sequence). V lost 0 bases to trimming and J lost 2 bases, with 11 bases between them. The CDR3 is 15 amino acids. This CDR3 is CASSLSTGGAYEQYF. DNA for the CDR3: TGTGCCAGCAGTTTATCTACAGGAGGGGCCTACGAGCAGTACTTC.

This clone was detected only a few times. The rearrangement joins TRBV19 to TRBJ1-2, with D unresolved. The CDR3 extends over 14 amino acids. Germline CDR1 and CDR2: LNHDA and SQIVND (reference sequence). The V and J ends lost 3 bases and 2 bases respectively, with 10 bases between them. The CDR3 DNA is TGTGCCAGTAGTATGGTTCCTACCAACTATGGCTACACCTTC. The encoded protein is CASSMVPTNYGYTF.

The chain employs TRBV18 and TRBJ1-1, with a weak D call TRBD1 (5 bases). The germline V and J ends were trimmed by 5 bases and 3 bases, with 10 bases remaining between them. The CDR3 is 13 amino acids. The germline V gene encodes CDR1 KGHSH and CDR2 LQKENI. CDR3 nucleotides: TGTGCCAGCTCAGTCTCCAGGGACACTGAAGCTTTCTTT. Residues: CASSVSRDTEAFF.

The chain recombines TRBV28 with TRBJ2-7; weak D call: TRBD2 (6 bases). V lost 6 bases to trimming and J lost 2 bases, with 11 bases between them. CDR1 MDHEN and CDR2 SYDVKM come from the germline V gene. This CDR3 comprises 13 residues. The CDR3 is CASRGGATYEQYF. The CDR3 nucleotides are TGTGCCAGCAGAGGCGGGGCGACCTACGAGCAGTACTTC.

This clone occurred once. The chain joins TRBV30 to TRBJ2-2; 7 positions agree with TRBD1. V trimming: 4 bases; J trimming: 6 bases; junction bases outside the gene matches: 5. CDR1 GTSNPN and CDR2 SVGIG come from the germline V gene (reference sequence). The CDR3 sequence is 13 residues long. The CDR3 loop reads CAWMRRGPGELFF. The CDR3, as DNA: TGTGCCTGGATGCGAAGGGGGCCCGGGGAGCTGTTTTTT.

A few counts support this clone. The CDR3 protein is CASSHGRQGMNTEAFF. CDR3 DNA sequence: TGCGCCAGCAGCCACGGGAGACAGGGGATGAACACTGAAGCTTTCTTT. The gene calls are TRBV5-1 and TRBJ1-1; TRBD1 matches 8 bases. The CDR3 is 16 residues long. Per the germline V gene, CDR1 is SGHRS and CDR2 is YFSETQ. After removal of 4 bases from V and 0 bases from J, the junction contained 8 bases not matched to a gene.

V is TRBV9 and J is TRBJ2-7; 8 bases are a match to TRBD2. Germline assignment: CDR1 SGDLS and CDR2 YYNGEE. CDR3 length: 15 residues. The V segment lost 4 bases and the J segment 5 bases; nucleotides outside the gene matches: 11. In nucleotides, the CDR3 is TGTGCCAGCAGCCCATCGGGACTAGTAACCGACGAGCAGTACTTC. Its protein is CASSPSGLVTDEQYF.

The chain is built from TRBV19 and TRBJ2-3; tentative D call: TRBD2 (5 bases). CDR3 length: 15 residues. The germline CDR1 and CDR2 sequences are LNHDA and SQIVND (reference sequence). V shed 4 bases and J shed 0 bases, with 11 bases lying between them. The CDR3 DNA sequence: TGTGCCAGTAGTAAGGACTGGCAAAGCACAGATACGCAGTATTTT. This gives the protein CASSKDWQSTDTQYF. The whole variable domain, remainder taken from reference TRBV19 and TRBJ2-3, is DGGITQSPKYLFRKEGQNVTLSCEQNLNHDAMYWYRQDPGQGLRLIYYSQIVNDFQKGDIAEGYSVSREKKESFPLTVTSAQKNPTAFYLCASSKDWQSTDTQYFGPGTRLTVL.

The rearrangement links TRBV7-9 to TRBJ1-4, with D possibly matching TRBD1 (5 bases). The CDR3 totals 15 residues. Germline CDR1 reads SEHNR; CDR2 reads FQNEAQ (reference sequence). V lost 5 bases and J lost 5, with 15 bases in between. DNA for the CDR3: TGTGCCAGCAGCACTTCAGGGAAGAGGAATGAAAAACTGTTTTTT. Its translation: CASSTSGKRNEKLFF.

The sample holds one count of this clone. J is TRBJ1-1 and V is TRBV19; D is ambiguous. CDR1 is LNHDA, CDR2 SQIVND, per germline (reference sequence). CDR3 size: 15 residues. Trimming left V 2 bases short and J 0 bases short, with 10 bases between. The CDR3, as DNA: TGTGCCAGTAGTATAACCTCGGGGATGAACACTGAAGCTTTCTTT. It specifies CASSITSGMNTEAFF.